This TCR beta chain stems from a study of T-cell reconstitution after alpha-beta-depleted transplantation in children. Germline V gene data show CDR1 as DFQATT and CDR2 as SNEGSKA (reference sequence). The CDR3 runs 17 residues. V lost 0 bases, J lost 3 bases, and 12 bases stayed unmatched. A remark on this clonotype: Its antigen is not known.

Study-level findings and limits: By one year post-transplant, T-cell counts and diversity largely arose from T cells that were newly produced. At around two months after transplant, the alpha-beta T cells were reportedly derived from several hundred expanded clones that came from non-depleted graft cells. Surviving recipient cells, namely T cells and thymic progenitors, were the source of high day-60 TCRbeta diversity in some patients.

Unique molecular identifiers were used in preparing the TCRbeta library. MiXCR, applied by TCRdb to the PCR reads, yields one record per CDR3 protein. The profile shows around 450,000 distinct CDR3 sequences, 43% of them singletons. The sequence came from a girl aged 2 to 9 with aplastic anemia, due to receive a stem cell transplant. The rearrangement links TRBV20-1 to TRBJ2-7; 9 bases align to TRBD2. Sample: PBMCs, taken before TCRalphabeta/CD19-depleted stem cell transplant. The CDR3 DNA follows: TGCAGTGCTAGAGATCTTCATTCAGCGGGAGGCAACTACGAGCAGTACTTC. Protein: CSARDLHSAGGNYEQYF.